This T cell receptor (beta chain) was recovered during a study of memory CD4+ T cells and cytomegalovirus serostatus. Study overall: Of the healthy Belgian adults, nine or ten were CMV seropositive and 20 to 30 seronegative. Study findings and constraints: Median bootstrapped AUC for CMV status was about 0.96 originally, just under 0.93 US-trained.

By its share, this clone is medium-sized. Its antigen is unidentified. Trimming stripped 2 bases from V and 5 bases from J, with 7 bases between. The V gene's germline CDR1 is GTSNPN and CDR2 SVGIG (reference sequence). The CDR3 covers 11 residues. The sort gate was single viable CD3+CD4+CD8-CD45RO+ cells for memory CD4+ T cells. Libraries were prepared by immunoSEQ multiplex PCR; TCRdb keeps only in-frame clonotypes and omits some of them. This table has tens of thousands of clones, roughly four fifths appearing once. Source material: memory CD4+ T cells from blood. This chain connects TRBV30 to TRBJ2-7, with D possibly matching TRBD2 (5 bases). The receptor's source is an adult in good health and CMV-seronegative. CDR3 sequence: CAWSPGNEQYF. The CDR3 coding sequence is TGTGCCTGGAGTCCCGGGAACGAGCAGTACTTC.